This T cell receptor beta chain was recovered during a study of human T cells and chemical hapten exposure. Whole-study context: It was small differences in pooled library volume that mainly caused per-sample TCR yields to vary. Findings and caveats of the study: The number of TCRs over 1 in 1000 frequency stayed unchanged after DPC.

About this clonotype: Its antigen is undetermined.

Authors' analysis steps: Sample TCR totals centred on a median of approximately 95,000, ranging about 23,224 to 700,000. One entry per CDR3 protein, called by TCRdb with MiXCR from the 5' RACE reads. The authors' filters were not applied to this entry. This sample yields 110,000 or so distinct CDR3 sequences, of which roughly 19% are seen a single time; roughly 3.1% belongs to the top ten. It was unfractionated whole blood from which total RNA was extracted. This clonotype originated in a human donor in good health.

CDR3: CSVEGLAGVYEQYF. CDR3 nucleotide sequence: TGCAGCGTTGAAGGGTTGGCAGGGGTCTACGAGCAGTACTTC. The rearrangement uses TRBV29-1 and TRBJ2-7; weak D call: TRBD1 (6 bases). V was shortened by 1 base and J by 3 bases, with 13 bases between the two germline ends. In germline, CDR1 is SQVTM, CDR2 ANQGSEA. CDR3 size: 14 residues.